Listed here is a single TCR beta chain. It lacks a known antigen. The record has no base qualities; no much larger clone is one base away. The sample is drawn from a study of blood T cell repertoires in COVID-19 (dated by TCRdb to the early 2020s). General notes on the study: The collaborator samples originated in the United States, Italy and Spain and spanned the acute and convalescent phases of COVID-19. HLA class I and class II types, where available, came from metadata supplied by the sample provider rather than from assay-based typing. The repertoires were made available in a free public database intended to serve as a resource for research on the immune response to SARS-CoV-2. The prospective study material was composed of cDNA or gDNA derived from T cells, B-cell-depleted T cells, or PBMCs. Subjects who had been exposed to COVID-19, were actively infected with it, or had recovered from it provided the deeply sampled blood TCRbeta repertoires that made up the dataset. A de-identified subject ID, COVID-19 status, age in years and sex were almost always included in the sample metadata. The samples were drawn from the first 160 participants of the ongoing ImmuneRACE study and from about 1,200 subjects provided by 6 global collaborators.

Broader findings and caveats from the paper: How much clinical and demographic metadata was included differed by source and by participant, and the metadata was provided uncurated.

The immunoSEQ Assay, a bias-controlled multiplex PCR, was used to amplify TCRbeta CDR3 regions from genomic DNA. In the paper's pipeline: The number of nucleated cells in each sample was estimated by amplification of reference gene primers within the assay. Sequence reads were collapsed and filtered to measure the absolute abundance of every unique TCRbeta CDR3 rearrangement. For each sample, productive Simpson clonality was calculated as the square root of Simpson's diversity index over productive rearrangements. TCRdb re-hosts the immuneACCESS table, in-frame sequences only. Its copies lack some clones; in the studies checked, an unresolved V gene accounts for under half of them, and the cause for the rest is not known. Clone size and V and J calls were adopted from that table, with D and trimming inferred from the DNA. For this sample there are about 240,000 clones; around 90% appear just once. Of the sample, 0.8% is held by the ten largest clones.

The collaborating institutions used their own protocols to collect whole blood in K2EDTA tubes. For TCRbeta analysis, collaborators shipped samples in one of three forms: frozen whole blood, isolated PBMCs, or DNA extracted from either of those sample types. This clonotype originated in a woman younger than 45 with acute or convalescent COVID-19. The sequenced sample consisted of peripheral blood.

CDR3 sequence: CAWSVDLLLSGANVLTF. The DNA sequence is as follows: TGTGCCTGGAGTGTGGACTTGCTACTCTCTGGGGCCAACGTCCTGACTTTC. This chain joins TRBV30 to TRBJ2-6; the D region possibly corresponds to TRBD2 (5 bases align). Trimming takes 0 bases from V and 0 bases from J, and the germline ends sit 12 bases apart. From the germline V gene (reference sequence), CDR1 is GTSNPN and CDR2 is SVGIG. The CDR3 spans 17 residues, from the cysteine through the phenylalanine. The CDR3 DNA has 51 bases and is translated from base 1. The reference TRBV30 and TRBJ2-6 proteins fill in what lies around the CDR3, so the full variable domain reads SQTIHQWPATLVQPVGSPLSLECTVEGTSNPNLYWYRQAAGRGLQLLFYSVGIGQISSEVPQNLSASRPQDRQFILSSKKLLLSDSGFYLCAWSVDLLLSGANVLTFGAGSRLTVL.